This T cell receptor beta chain was observed in a study of cytomegalovirus exposure and HLA in healthy donors. Findings and caveats of the study: HLA alleles were associated with some 17,000 TCR beta sequences in a later analysis at 0.05 false discovery rate.

Researchers ran the PCR with 60 Vbeta and 13 Jbeta primers. TCRdb keeps only in-frame clones here, not all; method: immunoSEQ multiplex PCR. The repertoire table contains 190,000 or so clones. The CDR3 is 19 amino acids. Regarding this clone: Its antigen is unknown.

Sequencing was done on a sample of PBMCs. The sequence derives from a boy aged 5-17 years in good health and CMV-seronegative. This rearrangement joins TRBV21-1 to TRBJ2-1; the table's D gene call, TRBD2, was not cross checked with the DNA. TRBV21-1 is deemed a pseudogene. CDR3 loop: CASSKEGLAGGPSYNEQFF. The CDR3 nucleotides read TGTGCCAGCAGCAAAGAAGGTCTAGCGGGGGGCCCCTCCTACAATGAGCAGTTCTTC.